This T cell receptor beta chain was observed in a study of graft-versus-host responses after intestinal transplantation. The CDR3 extends over 15 amino acids. Germline loops: CDR1 SGHNT, CDR2 YYREEE (reference sequence). V lost 3 bases to trimming and J lost 3 bases, with 13 bases between them. The table came from immunoSEQ multiplex PCR; TCRdb's copy has only in-frame clones and leaves some out. The table lists approximately 20,000 clones, approximately 72% of them singletons. To release intraepithelial and lamina propria lymphocytes, the graft tissue was processed. The TCR comes from a human patient who received an intestinal transplant, so some T cells may come from the graft donor. The specimen was ileum tissue, collected roughly three weeks after intestinal transplant. This sequence joins TRBV5-4 and TRBJ2-1, with D possibly matching TRBD2 (5 bases). CDR3 sequence: CASSSVSENYNEQFF. DNA of the CDR3: TGTGCCAGCAGCTCAGTTAGCGAGAACTACAATGAGCAGTTCTTC.